The rows below give T cell receptor beta chains drawn from one sample of a study of T-cell memory formation after mild COVID-19. TCRdb re-analysed the 5' RACE reads in MiXCR, keeping a single row per CDR3 protein. The top ten clones hold around 8.1% of a sample with around 420,000 distinct CDR3 sequences, around 24% of them seen once. The sequenced material came from PBMCs or a T cell subset sorted from them (not recorded which). These receptors were obtained from an adult woman who had mild COVID-19 (a few samples of this study predate the infection). Cell type and time point are not known. CDR3s include the opening cysteine and the closing phenylalanine or tryptophan. D genes are given only for firm matches. Size tells how often a clone was seen (once, few, many) or the class of an expanded clone, and some rows leave it out.

J gene	D gene	clone size	V gene	CDR3 protein	CDR3 DNA
TRBJ1-1	NA	many	TRBV7-9	CASSRRWGGTDTEAFF	TGTGCCAGCAGCCGCCGTTGGGGGGGAACGGACACTGAAGCTTTCTTT
TRBJ2-1	NA	NA	TRBV5-1	CASSLEAGRQFF	TGCGCCAGCAGCTTGGAGGCGGGACGACAGTTCTTC
TRBJ1-4	TRBD1	NA	TRBV7-9	CASSLPWDSEKLFF	TGTGCCAGCAGCTTACCCTGGGACAGTGAAAAACTGTTTTTT
TRBJ1-4	NA	NA	TRBV12-3/TRBV12-4	CASSSRRFNEKLFF	TGTGCCAGCAGTTCCCGACGGTTTAATGAAAAACTGTTTTTT
TRBJ2-1	NA	NA	TRBV5-4	CASTGLGDNEQFF	TGTGCCAGCACAGGGTTGGGGGACAATGAGCAGTTCTTC
TRBJ2-5	NA	few	TRBV25-1	CASSLGGTSRETQYF	TGTGCCAGCAGTCTGGGGGGAACGAGTCGCGAGACCCAGTACTTC
TRBJ1-1	NA	few	TRBV20-1	CSASRGSGDFTEAFF	TGCAGTGCTAGTAGGGGGTCCGGGGATTTCACTGAAGCTTTCTTT
TRBJ2-1	NA	NA	TRBV6-2/TRBV6-3	CASSLAESHEQFF	TGTGCCAGCAGCCTCGCTGAGTCCCATGAGCAGTTCTTC
TRBJ2-7	TRBD1	many	TRBV11-3	CASSQGTAYEQYF	TGTGCCAGCAGCCAGGGGACAGCCTACGAGCAGTACTTC
TRBJ2-2	TRBD2	NA	TRBV12-3/TRBV12-4	CASSPTSGRRIGELFF	TGTGCCAGCAGCCCGACTAGCGGGAGACGTATCGGGGAGCTGTTTTTT
TRBJ2-1	TRBD2	NA	TRBV20-1	CSARRAGRDEQFF	TGCAGTGCTAGGAGAGCGGGGAGGGATGAGCAGTTCTTC
TRBJ1-2	NA	NA	TRBV4-2	CASSRTTESLFYGYTF	TGTGCCAGCAGCCGGACGACGGAATCGCTCTTCTATGGCTACACCTTC
TRBJ2-7	NA	few	TRBV6-1	CASSEANEQYF	TGTGCCAGCAGTGAAGCGAACGAGCAGTACTTC
TRBJ2-1	NA	NA	TRBV12-3/TRBV12-4	CASLIQGGNEQFF	TGTGCCAGCCTAATACAGGGCGGGAATGAGCAGTTCTTC
TRBJ1-4	TRBD1	few	TRBV5-1	CASRGQGFEKLFF	TGCGCCAGCCGGGGACAGGGTTTTGAAAAACTGTTTTTT
TRBJ1-1	NA	once	TRBV3-1	CASSQEGASEAFF	TGTGCCAGCAGCCAAGAGGGGGCATCTGAAGCTTTCTTT
TRBJ1-2	NA	few	TRBV11-2	CASSLSLVRTYGYTF	TGTGCCAGCAGCCTGTCGCTAGTGCGGACGTATGGCTACACCTTC
TRBJ1-4	TRBD1	few	TRBV7-2	CASSWMTGVAEKLFF	TGTGCCAGCAGCTGGATGACAGGGGTCGCTGAAAAACTGTTTTTT
TRBJ2-1	TRBD2	NA	TRBV12-3/TRBV12-4	CASSPSSGSTAEQFF	TGTGCCAGCAGTCCGTCTAGCGGGAGTACTGCTGAGCAGTTCTTC
TRBJ2-3	NA	many	TRBV24-1	CATSGLGARQGDTQYF	TGTGCCACCTCCGGTTTGGGAGCCCGGCAGGGAGATACGCAGTATTTT
TRBJ1-1	NA	few	TRBV4-2	CASSQILGGTEAFF	TGTGCCAGCAGCCAGATCCTCGGGGGCACTGAAGCTTTCTTT
TRBJ2-7	NA	many	TRBV7-2	CASSLVAGYNEQYF	TGTGCCAGCAGCTTAGTAGCAGGGTACAACGAGCAGTACTTC
TRBJ1-5	TRBD1	NA	TRBV20-1	CSASRTGRHQPQHF	TGCAGTGCTAGCAGGACAGGGAGGCATCAGCCCCAGCATTTT
TRBJ2-1	NA	NA	TRBV7-2	CASSTRTTNEQFF	TGTGCCAGCAGCACCAGGACAACCAATGAGCAGTTCTTC
TRBJ2-3	NA	medium-sized	TRBV6-5	CASSDWDTQYF	TGTGCCAGCAGTGACTGGGATACGCAGTATTTT
TRBJ1-1	TRBD1	NA	TRBV7-2	CASSLRQGGTFF	TGTGCCAGCAGCCTAAGACAGGGTGGCACTTTCTTT
TRBJ1-1	NA	NA	TRBV7-2	CASSLEGRVNTEAFF	TGTGCCAGCAGCTTAGAGGGGAGAGTGAACACTGAAGCTTTCTTT
TRBJ2-1	TRBD1	NA	TRBV15	CATSRDGTGGNEQFF	TGTGCCACCAGCAGAGATGGGACAGGGGGCAATGAGCAGTTCTTC
TRBJ2-7	NA	NA	TRBV5-4	CASSFTASYEQYF	TGTGCCAGCAGCTTCACAGCTTCCTACGAGCAGTACTTC
TRBJ2-1	TRBD2	NA	TRBV20-1	CSAPRSGRGDEQFF	TGCAGCGCACCCCGTAGCGGGAGAGGTGATGAGCAGTTCTTC
TRBJ2-1	TRBD1	NA	TRBV5-1	CASSSGTGAYNEQFF	TGTGCCAGCAGCTCAGGGACAGGGGCCTACAATGAGCAGTTCTTC
TRBJ2-7	TRBD1	NA	TRBV7-9	CASSAGTGHVGQYF	TGTGCCAGCAGCGCCGGGACAGGGCATGTGGGGCAGTACTTC
TRBJ2-3	NA	few	TRBV12-3/TRBV12-4	CASSLATDSTDTQYF	TGTGCCAGCAGTTTAGCGACAGATAGCACAGATACGCAGTATTTT
TRBJ1-4	NA	few	TRBV27	CASSSSGLSNEKLFF	TGTGCCAGCAGTTCGTCCGGGCTGTCTAATGAAAAACTGTTTTTT
TRBJ2-4	NA	NA	TRBV11-3	CASSQGTVAKNIQYF	TGTGCCAGCAGCCAAGGGACCGTAGCCAAAAACATTCAGTACTTC
TRBJ2-1	TRBD1	few	TRBV6-1	CASSEYGTELYNEQFF	TGTGCCAGCAGTGAATACGGGACAGAACTCTACAATGAGCAGTTCTTC
TRBJ1-2	NA	few	TRBV14	CASSHLGHHGYTF	TGTGCCAGCAGCCATCTAGGGCACCATGGCTACACCTTC
TRBJ2-2	NA	many	TRBV7-3	CASSTEITGELFF	TGTGCCAGCAGCACAGAAATCACCGGGGAGCTGTTTTTT
TRBJ2-3	TRBD2	many	TRBV20-1	CSARRLAEDGDTQYF	TGCAGTGCTAGACGACTAGCTGAGGATGGGGATACGCAGTATTTT
TRBJ1-1	TRBD1	few	TRBV6-2/TRBV6-3	CASSYEDRVGNTEAFF	TGTGCCAGCAGTTACGAGGACAGGGTGGGGAACACTGAAGCTTTCTTT
TRBJ2-1	NA	NA	TRBV7-2	CASGPGGRNYNEQFF	TGTGCCAGCGGCCCAGGGGGGAGAAACTACAATGAGCAGTTCTTC
TRBJ2-2	NA	few	TRBV25-1	CASSESVLAPTGELFF	TGTGCCAGCAGTGAATCTGTACTAGCTCCCACCGGGGAGCTGTTTTTT
TRBJ2-5	NA	NA	TRBV7-6	CASSWGEETQYF	TGTGCCAGCAGCTGGGGAGAAGAGACCCAGTACTTC
TRBJ2-7	TRBD1	few	TRBV25-1	CASSDWDSWYEQYF	TGTGCCAGCAGTGATTGGGACAGCTGGTACGAGCAGTACTTC
TRBJ2-2	NA	NA	TRBV5-1	CASSTGHPNTGELFF	TGCGCCAGCAGCACCGGACACCCGAACACCGGGGAGCTGTTTTTT
TRBJ2-1	TRBD1	few	TRBV5-5	CASSVQGSGEQFF	TGTGCCAGCAGCGTACAGGGGTCGGGTGAGCAGTTCTTC
TRBJ2-3	NA	NA	TRBV12-3/TRBV12-4	CASIAGTRTDTQYF	TGTGCCAGCATCGCCGGGACTCGCACAGATACGCAGTATTTT
TRBJ2-3	NA	few	TRBV28	CASSLTQYF	TGTGCCAGCAGTTTAACGCAGTATTTT
TRBJ2-1	NA	few	TRBV9	CASSVGGTSSYNEQFF	TGTGCCAGCAGCGTAGGCGGCACGAGCTCCTACAATGAGCAGTTCTTC
TRBJ2-1	NA	NA	TRBV7-3	CASRPPGTRVDEQFF	TGTGCCAGCAGGCCCCCCGGTACCAGGGTCGATGAGCAGTTCTTC
TRBJ1-5	NA	few	TRBV7-2	CASSVDSSNQPQHF	TGTGCCAGCAGCGTGGACAGTAGCAATCAGCCCCAGCATTTT